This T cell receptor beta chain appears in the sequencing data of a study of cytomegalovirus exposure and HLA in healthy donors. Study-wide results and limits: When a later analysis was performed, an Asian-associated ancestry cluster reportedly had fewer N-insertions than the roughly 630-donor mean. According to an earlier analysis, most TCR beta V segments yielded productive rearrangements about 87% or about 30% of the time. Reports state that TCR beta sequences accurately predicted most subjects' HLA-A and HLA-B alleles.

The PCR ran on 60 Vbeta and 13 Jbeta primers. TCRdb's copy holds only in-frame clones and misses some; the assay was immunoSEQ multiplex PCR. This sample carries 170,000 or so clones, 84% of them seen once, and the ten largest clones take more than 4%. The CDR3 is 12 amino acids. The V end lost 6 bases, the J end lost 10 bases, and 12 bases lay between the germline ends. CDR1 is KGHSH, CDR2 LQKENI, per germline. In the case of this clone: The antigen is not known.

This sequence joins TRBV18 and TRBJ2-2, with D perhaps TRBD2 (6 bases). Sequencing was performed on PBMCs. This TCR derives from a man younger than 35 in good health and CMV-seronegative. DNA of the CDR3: TGTGCCAGCTCCCTCGGGAGTAAGGAGCTGTTTTTT. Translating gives CASSLGSKELFF. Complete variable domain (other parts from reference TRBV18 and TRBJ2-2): NAGVMQNPRHLVRRRGQEARLRCSPMKGHSHVYWYRQLPEEGLKFMVYLQKENIIDESGMPKERFSAEFPKEGPSILRIQQVVRGDSAAYFCASSLGSKELFFGEGSRLTVL.